The text below deals with one T cell receptor beta chain. Antigen unknown. Vbeta (60) and Jbeta (13) primers were used in the PCR. Repertoires were generated with immunoSEQ multiplex PCR, while TCRdb's copy carries only in-frame clones and drops some. The table lists fewer than 350,000 clones, roughly 90% of them singletons. The sample comes from a study of cytomegalovirus exposure and HLA in healthy donors. Turning to the study itself: Membership in the Caucasian-associated ancestry cluster was found for about 80% of 398 genotyped donors. Study-wide points: As a later analysis revealed, the rate of TCR association differed by HLA locus, with DRB1 most and HLA-C fewest. Productive rates of about 87% or about 30% were seen for most TCR beta V segments in an earlier analysis. An ancestry cluster, one associated with Asian ancestry, reportedly showed fewer N-insertions than the roughly 610-donor mean in a later analysis.

Trimming took 0 bases from V and 3 from J, leaving 11 bases between them. CDR1 and CDR2 (germline): MGHRA, YSYEKL. The CDR3 is made up of 15 amino acids. The TCR originated in a woman aged 18-35 years in good health and CMV-seronegative. Sequencing used PBMCs. The chain recombines TRBV4-1 with TRBJ1-1; the D gene is possibly TRBD1 (5 bases). The CDR3 is CASSQDTGWDTEAFF. CDR3 nucleotides: TGCGCCAGCAGCCAAGATACAGGTTGGGACACTGAAGCTTTCTTT.